One sample yielded the 27 T cell receptor beta chains listed below, sequenced in a study of blood T cell repertoires in COVID-19. Data came from immunoSEQ multiplex PCR; TCRdb stores just in-frame clones and leaves some out. Here the sample spans just over 85,000 clones, 80% to 90% being singletons. The sequencing input was peripheral blood. The receptors were sampled from a man aged 45-65 years with acute or convalescent COVID-19.

The genes are TRBV19 and TRBJ1-5; D perhaps matches TRBD1 (5 bases). The CDR3 has 14 residues. V lost 3 bases to trimming and J lost 6 bases, with 12 bases between them. Per germline, CDR1 LNHDA and CDR2 SQIVND (reference sequence). The CDR3 here is CASSIPPGLQPQHF. In DNA, the CDR3 is TGTGCCAGTAGTATCCCCCCAGGGCTTCAGCCCCAGCATTTT.

CDR3 sequence: CASSLWGLNEKLFF. CDR3 coding DNA: TGCGCCAGCAGCTTGTGGGGACTGAATGAAAAACTGTTTTTT. V usage is TRBV5-1 and J usage is TRBJ1-4; D is possibly TRBD1 (5 bases). This CDR3 is 14 amino acids long. V shed 1 base and J shed 5 bases, with 9 bases lying between them. From germline, CDR1 is SGHRS and CDR2 YFSETQ.

This rearrangement joins TRBV3-1 (or the pseudogene TRBV3-2) to TRBJ1-2; D remains unclear. This CDR3 has 15 amino acids. Germline values: CDR1 LGHDT, CDR2 YNNKEL (reference sequence). Trimming removed 2 bases from V and 4 bases from J, with 14 bases in between. The chain's CDR3 is CASSQTPLDTYGYTF. The CDR3 nucleotides read TGTGCCAGCAGCCAAACACCGCTTGATACCTATGGCTACACCTTC.

The gene calls are TRBV9 and TRBJ1-1; no reliable D call. Germline V gives CDR1 SGDLS, CDR2 YYNGEE. The V and J ends lost 0 bases and 5 bases respectively, with 26 bases between them. The CDR3 has 19 residues. CDR3 sequence reads: CASSVDLGSPYRGGTEAFF. In DNA, the CDR3 is TGTGCCAGCAGCGTAGATCTCGGGAGCCCTTACCGAGGCGGGACTGAAGCTTTCTTT.

The chain recombines TRBV2 with TRBJ2-5, with 8 bases that match TRBD2. The ends lost 8 bases at V and 5 bases at J; junction bases unmatched: 10. The CDR3 contains 14 residues. Germline CDR1 reads SNHLY; CDR2 reads FYNNEI. CDR3 DNA: TGTGCCAGCCGAGTCGGACTAGCTCGTGAGACCCAGTACTTC. It is translated as CASRVGLARETQYF.

The chain combines TRBV19 with TRBJ1-5, with D possibly being TRBD1 (6 bases). The CDR3 runs to 17 residues. CDR1 and CDR2 from the germline V gene are LNHDA and SQIVND (reference sequence). The V end was cut by 1 base, the J end by 4 bases, with 17 bases between. The CDR3 sequence: CASSIVGLAGENQPQHF. CDR3 sequence (DNA): TGTGCCAGTAGTATAGTAGGGCTGGCAGGGGAAAATCAGCCCCAGCATTTT. The whole variable domain, filled in from reference TRBV19 and TRBJ1-5, reads DGGITQSPKYLFRKEGQNVTLSCEQNLNHDAMYWYRQDPGQGLRLIYYSQIVNDFQKGDIAEGYSVSREKKESFPLTVTSAQKNPTAFYLCASSIVGLAGENQPQHFGDGTRLSIL.

This chain links TRBV28 with TRBJ2-5; tentatively, D is TRBD1 (6 bases). Germline CDR1 and CDR2: MDHEN and SYDVKM. This CDR3 contains 15 residues. With 5 bases removed from V and 3 bases from J, the gap between germline ends came to 16 bases. This chain's CDR3 is CASSNQGTGKETQYF. The CDR3 nucleotides read TGTGCCAGCAGTAACCAGGGGACGGGGAAAGAGACCCAGTACTTC.

With regard to this clone: At one of its ends the junction is not consistent with the germline gene, which may arise from a read error. The chain uses TRBV7-7 and TRBJ2-2, with D maybe TRBD2 (7 bases). The CDR3 contains 14 residues. The germline V gene has CDR1 SSHAT and CDR2 FNYEAQ (reference sequence). The CDR3 bases are TGTGCTAGCAGCTTAGGGGGGGACACCGGGGAGCTGTTTTTT. Its translation: CASSLGGDTGELFF.

The chain links TRBV5-1 to TRBJ1-3, with 8 bases that match TRBD1. The V and J ends lost 0 bases and 8 bases, in that order; junction bases with no gene match: 4. Germline V lookup: CDR1 SGHRS, CDR2 YFSETQ. The CDR3 length is 14 residues. The CDR3 DNA sequence: TGCGCCAGCAGCTTGGAGGGACAGGAGGACACCATATATTTT. Translation gives CASSLEGQEDTIYF.

This chain connects TRBV27 to TRBJ1-2, with no clear D. This CDR3 comprises 16 residues. Trimming cost V 2 bases and J 5 bases, with 18 bases left between them. The germline gives CDR1 MNHEY, CDR2 SMNVEV (reference sequence). DNA for the CDR3: TGTGCCAGCAGTTTAAGGGCGGGCTACGAGGGTTATGGCTACACCTTC. Its translation is CASSLRAGYEGYGYTF.

V is TRBV16 and J is TRBJ1-3; D is uncertain. The germline V and J ends were trimmed by 0 bases and 0 bases, with 6 bases remaining between them. This CDR3 spans 15 amino acids. CDR1 is KGHSY and CDR2 is FQNENV in the germline V gene. The CDR3 bases are TGTGCCAGCAGCCAATCGGCCAACTCTGGAAACACCATATATTTT. Translated: CASSQSANSGNTIYF.

The rearrangement joins TRBV21-1 to TRBJ2-7; the table assigns TRBD2, which was not confirmed against the DNA. TRBV21-1 counts as a pseudogene. The CDR3 is made up of 15 amino acids. This CDR3 is CASSKKARLTYEQYF. The CDR3, as DNA: TGTGCCAGCAGCAAAAAGGCTAGGCTAACCTACGAGCAGTACTTC.

This chain joins TRBV4-1 and TRBJ2-5; 13 bases match TRBD2. V shed 4 bases, J shed 4 bases, and the junction held 3 bases outside the gene matches. Per germline, CDR1 MGHRA and CDR2 YSYEKL. CDR3 length: 15 amino acids. The CDR3 region is CASSPWTSGGETQYF. The CDR3 DNA follows: TGCGCCAGCAGCCCTTGGACTAGCGGGGGAGAGACCCAGTACTTC.

This clone was recorded only once. The chain carries TRBV28 and TRBJ1-6; D unclear. The CDR3 totals 17 residues. CDR1 is MDHEN, CDR2 SYDVKM, per germline. V shed 4 bases and J shed 0 bases, with 13 bases lying between them. This chain's CDR3 is CASSSQTPSSYNSPLHF. In nucleotides, the CDR3 is TGTGCCAGCAGTTCCCAAACGCCGAGCTCCTATAATTCACCCCTCCACTTT.

This clone turned up a few times. This chain links TRBV10-2 with TRBJ1-1; D gene uncertain. The germline V gene encodes CDR1 WSHSY and CDR2 SAAADI. V lost 2 bases and J lost 0, with 13 bases in between. This CDR3 contains 16 residues. The CDR3 DNA reads TGCGCCAGCAGTGAGGCCAGAACCTCCATGAACACTGAAGCTTTCTTT. It yields the protein CASSEARTSMNTEAFF.

This chain links TRBV11-2 with TRBJ1-3; D gene uncertain. CDR1 SGHAT and CDR2 FQNNGV come from the germline V gene. This CDR3 is built from 14 residues. Trimming took off 0 bases at V and 9 bases at J, with 12 bases between the two ends. The CDR3: CASSLDHVAGTIYF. Written as DNA, the CDR3 is TGTGCCAGCAGCTTAGATCATGTGGCGGGCACCATATATTTT.

This CDR3 is CASSEAGGLYIQYF. In DNA form, the CDR3 reads TGTGCCAGCAGTGAAGCGGGGGGGCTGTACATTCAGTACTTC. This sequence joins TRBV6-1 and TRBJ2-4; D perhaps matches TRBD2 (7 bases). V lost 0 bases, J lost 8 bases, and 11 bases lay in between. This CDR3 has 14 amino acids. Germline values: CDR1 MNHNS, CDR2 SASEGT.

V usage is TRBV18 and J usage is TRBJ2-1; no reliable D call. CDR1 KGHSH and CDR2 LQKENI come from the germline V gene. Trimming took 4 bases from V and 6 from J, leaving 4 bases between them. This CDR3 region has 11 residues. The CDR3 here is CASSLVNEQFF. DNA of the CDR3: TGTGCCAGCTCACTCGTCAATGAGCAGTTCTTC.

A few counts support this clone. This sequence joins TRBV2 and TRBJ1-1; possible D gene TRBD1, 6 bases. Germline CDR1 and CDR2: SNHLY and FYNNEI. Deletions cut 7 bases from V and 6 bases from J, with 12 bases between. The CDR3 sequence is 12 residues long. DNA of the CDR3: TGTGCCAGCACCAGGGGCGGTTCTGAAGCTTTCTTT. The encoded protein is CASTRGGSEAFF.

J is TRBJ1-3 and V is TRBV19; D unresolved. Trimming took off 6 bases at V and 4 bases at J, with 10 bases between the two ends. The CDR3 is made up of 13 amino acids. Germline V lookup: CDR1 LNHDA, CDR2 SQIVND (reference sequence). This CDR3 reads CASRVGAGNTIYF. Here the CDR3 DNA reads TGTGCCAGTAGAGTGGGAGCGGGAAACACCATATATTTT.

The gene calls are TRBV2 and TRBJ1-4, with 7 bases lining up with TRBD1. The ends lost 2 bases at V and 6 bases at J; junction bases unmatched: 6. CDR1 SNHLY and CDR2 FYNNEI come from the germline V gene. The CDR3 spans 15 residues. CDR3 in DNA: TGTGCCAGCAGTGAATCGGGGGACAGTTATGAAAAACTGTTTTTT. This codes for CASSESGDSYEKLFF.

The chain joins TRBV2 to TRBJ1-6, with D possibly matching TRBD1 (5 bases). V was shortened by 6 bases and J by 8 bases, with 11 bases between the two germline ends. This CDR3 is built from 13 residues. The germline V gene has CDR1 SNHLY and CDR2 FYNNEI. In DNA form, the CDR3 reads TGTGCCAGCAGGGGGGGTCCGGATTCACCCCTCCACTTT. Amino acid sequence: CASRGGPDSPLHF.

The chain uses TRBV7-3 and TRBJ1-1; no firm D call. This CDR3 contains 13 residues. Per the germline V gene, CDR1 is SGHTA and CDR2 is FQGTGA. Trimming took off 4 bases at V and 13 bases at J, with 19 bases between the two ends. The CDR3 protein is CASSSSGRLGLFF. In DNA form, the CDR3 reads TGTGCCAGCAGCTCGTCCGGGAGACTTGGGCTTTTCTTT.

The chain recombines TRBV18 with TRBJ2-2, with 8 positions matching TRBD1. The trim removed 3 bases at V and 1 base at J, leaving 1 base unmatched. CDR3 length: 15 residues. Germline assignment: CDR1 KGHSH and CDR2 LQKENI. The CDR3 nucleotides are TGTGCCAGCTCACCCGGGACAGGGAACACCGGGGAGCTGTTTTTT. It encodes CASSPGTGNTGELFF.

The chain has TRBV5-1 and TRBJ2-7, with 8 bases matching TRBD2. CDR3 length: 16 residues. Looked up from germline, CDR1 is SGHRS and CDR2 is YFSETQ. Losses at the gene ends were 0 bases for V and 3 bases for J; bases not matched to a gene: 8. DNA of the CDR3: TGCGCCAGCAGCTTGGTCAAGACGGGGGGGAGCTACGAGCAGTACTTC. Its translation: CASSLVKTGGSYEQYF. Drawing the rest from reference TRBV5-1 and TRBJ2-7, the complete variable domain is KAGVTQTPRYLIKTRGQQVTLSCSPISGHRSVSWYQQTPGQGLQFLFEYFSETQRNKGNFPGRFSGRQFSNSRSEMNVSTLELGDSALYLCASSLVKTGGSYEQYFGPGTRLTVT.

The CDR3, as DNA: TGTGCCAGCAGGGGACAGGTGAACACTGAAGCTTTCTTT. It is translated as CASRGQVNTEAFF. The V call is TRBV7-9, the J call TRBJ1-1; 8 nucleotides align to TRBD1. CDR3 length equals 13 residues. Germline-derived CDR1 and CDR2 are SEHNR and FQNEAQ (reference sequence). The trim removed 6 bases at V and 0 bases at J, leaving 0 bases unmatched.

The chain couples TRBV7-6 to TRBJ2-2, with a weak D call TRBD1 (5 bases). The CDR3 covers 17 residues. V gave up 1 base and J gave up 4 bases, with 16 bases separating them. In germline, CDR1 is SGHVS, CDR2 FNYEAQ. The CDR3 region has the DNA TGTGCCAGCAGCTTAGAGAATGGACACCCCCTCACCGGGGAGCTGTTTTTT. Protein: CASSLENGHPLTGELFF.